These T cell receptor beta chains were read from a single sample in a study of siplizumab effects on memory and regulatory T cells. The repertoire was sequenced with immunoSEQ multiplex PCR; TCRdb's copy has only in-frame clones and lacks some. The sample has some 100,000 clones, under 95% seen once; the top ten hold 0.73%. The sample was Tregs sorted from blood. These receptors originate from a human donor in good health. Each CDR3 is given with its conserved first and last residue. A D gene is named only where the DNA matches it firmly. Only part of the rows carry a size: once, few, many, or a class if the clone is expanded.

J: TRBJ1-2; size: .; V: TRBV7-2; length: 17; D: .; CDR3: CASSLRPLWQHNYGYTF; DNA: TGTGCCAGCAGCTTAAGACCGTTGTGGCAGCATAACTATGGCTACACCTTC
J: TRBJ2-7; size: .; V: TRBV20-1; length: 10; D: .; CDR3: CSASRVEQYF; DNA: TGCAGTGCTAGCCGGGTCGAGCAGTACTTC
J: TRBJ1-4; size: .; V: TRBV7-9; length: 15; D: .; CDR3: CASSQFMGPNEKLFF; DNA: TGTGCCAGCAGCCAGTTTATGGGACCCAATGAAAAACTGTTTTTT
J: TRBJ2-5; size: .; V: TRBV5-1; length: 16; D: TRBD2; CDR3: CASSRGTSGTQETQYF; DNA: TGCGCCAGCAGCCGGGGAACTAGCGGGACTCAAGAGACCCAGTACTTC
J: TRBJ2-3; size: .; V: TRBV6-6; length: 15; D: .; CDR3: CASSRPGVDTDTQYF; DNA: TGTGCCAGCAGCCGCCCGGGGGTAGACACAGATACGCAGTATTTT
J: TRBJ2-1; size: .; V: TRBV7-9; length: 15; D: TRBD2; CDR3: CASTTSGSRYNEQFF; DNA: TGTGCCAGCACCACGAGCGGGAGTAGGTACAATGAGCAGTTCTTC
J: TRBJ1-5; size: .; V: TRBV6-6; length: 13; D: .; CDR3: CASSQQGRQPQHF; DNA: TGTGCCAGCAGTCAACAGGGACGTCAGCCCCAGCATTTT
J: TRBJ2-1; size: .; V: TRBV19; length: 16; D: TRBD2; CDR3: CASRRSGRGSYNEQFF; DNA: TGTGCCAGTAGACGAAGCGGGAGAGGGTCCTACAATGAGCAGTTCTTC
J: TRBJ2-1; size: .; V: TRBV14; length: 15; D: .; CDR3: CASSQFSSSYNEQFF; DNA: TGTGCCAGCAGCCAATTCAGTAGCTCCTACAATGAGCAGTTCTTC
J: TRBJ1-2; size: .; V: TRBV29-1; length: 13; D: .; CDR3: CSVKTGGFNGYTF; DNA: TGCAGCGTCAAAACGGGGGGCTTCAATGGCTACACCTTC
J: TRBJ2-7; size: .; V: TRBV7-9; length: 13; D: .; CDR3: CASSGEYSYEQYF; DNA: TGTGCCAGCAGCGGGGAATACTCCTACGAGCAGTACTTC
J: TRBJ2-1; size: once; V: TRBV4-1; length: 16; D: TRBD2; CDR3: CASSQLGLAGVGEQFF; DNA: TGCGCCAGCAGCCAGTTGGGACTAGCGGGAGTGGGTGAGCAGTTCTTC
J: TRBJ2-7; size: .; V: TRBV21-1; length: 19; D: .; CDR3: CASSKEGDGQIDSIYEQYF; DNA: TGTGCCAGCAGCAAAGAGGGAGATGGACAGATAGATTCAATCTACGAGCAGTACTTC
J: TRBJ2-2; size: .; V: TRBV5-1; length: 17; D: TRBD2; CDR3: CASSLGLREGNTGELFF; DNA: TGCGCCAGCAGCTTAGGATTGCGGGAGGGGAACACCGGGGAGCTGTTTTTT
J: TRBJ1-5; size: .; V: TRBV6-1; length: 15; D: TRBD1; CDR3: CASRPGQVGNQPQHF; DNA: TGTGCCAGCAGGCCCGGACAGGTCGGCAATCAGCCCCAGCATTTT
J: TRBJ2-7; size: .; V: TRBV2; length: 15; D: .; CDR3: CASRSRGAITYEQYF; DNA: TGTGCCAGCAGAAGTCGGGGGGCGATAACCTACGAGCAGTACTTC
J: TRBJ2-1; size: .; V: TRBV28; length: 18; D: TRBD2; CDR3: CASSAAGLARSSYNEQFF; DNA: TGTGCCAGCAGTGCCGCGGGACTAGCGCGCAGCTCCTACAATGAGCAGTTCTTC
J: TRBJ2-3; size: once; V: TRBV19; length: 15; D: .; CDR3: CASRPGRGFTDTQYF; DNA: TGTGCCAGTAGGCCGGGACGAGGGTTCACAGATACGCAGTATTTT
J: TRBJ2-5; size: .; V: TRBV29-1; length: 13; D: .; CDR3: CSVEGGNQETQYF; DNA: TGCAGCGTTGAAGGGGGGAACCAAGAGACCCAGTACTTC
J: TRBJ2-7; size: .; V: TRBV7-6; length: 15; D: .; CDR3: CASSLRSTATYEQYF; DNA: TGTGCCAGCAGCTTACGCTCGACAGCTACGTACGAGCAGTACTTC
J: TRBJ1-2; size: .; V: TRBV10-3; length: 12; D: TRBD1; CDR3: CAIGGQGYGYTF; DNA: TGTGCCATCGGGGGACAGGGATATGGCTACACCTTC
J: TRBJ1-4; size: .; V: TRBV10-3; length: 15; D: TRBD1; CDR3: CATRDRGYGNEKLFF; DNA: TGTGCCACCAGGGACAGGGGGTACGGTAATGAAAAACTGTTTTTT
J: TRBJ2-3; size: .; V: TRBV5-1; length: 15; D: .; CDR3: CASSLERAVADTQYF; DNA: TGCGCCAGCAGCTTGGAGAGGGCAGTGGCAGATACGCAGTATTTT
J: TRBJ2-2; size: once; V: TRBV4-2; length: 13; D: .; CDR3: CASSQDIGGELFF; DNA: TGTGCCAGCAGCCAAGATATTGGTGGGGAGCTGTTTTTT
J: TRBJ2-5; size: .; V: TRBV5-1; length: 15; D: .; CDR3: CASTGGLGREETQYF; DNA: TGCGCCAGCACAGGGGGACTCGGTCGGGAAGAGACCCAGTACTTC
J: TRBJ1-4; size: once; V: TRBV7-6; length: 13; D: .; CDR3: CASSPNQLEKLFF; DNA: TGTGCCAGCAGCCCCAACCAGCTAGAAAAACTGTTTTTT
J: TRBJ1-2; size: .; V: TRBV18; length: 13; D: .; CDR3: CASSPGLRDGYTF; DNA: TGTGCCAGCTCACCCGGACTAAGGGATGGCTACACCTTC
J: TRBJ1-2; size: .; V: TRBV6-5; length: 15; D: TRBD1; CDR3: CASSYTGVFAYGYTF; DNA: TGTGCCAGCAGTTACACAGGGGTGTTTGCCTATGGCTACACCTTC
J: TRBJ1-5; size: .; V: TRBV4-1; length: 15; D: .; CDR3: CASSPPGTVGQPQHF; DNA: TGCGCCAGCAGCCCGCCCGGAACGGTGGGTCAGCCCCAGCATTTT
J: TRBJ2-3; size: .; V: TRBV6-1; length: 12; D: .; CDR3: CASSAYWDTQYF; DNA: TGTGCCAGCAGTGCCTACTGGGATACGCAGTATTTT
J: TRBJ2-7; size: once; V: TRBV6-5; length: 13; D: .; CDR3: CASRTGISYEQYF; DNA: TGTGCCAGCAGGACCGGGATATCCTACGAGCAGTACTTC
J: TRBJ2-6; size: once; V: TRBV27; length: 15; D: .; CDR3: CASSLLSSGANVLTF; DNA: TGTGCCAGCAGTTTATTGAGCTCTGGGGCCAACGTCCTGACTTTC
J: TRBJ2-5; size: .; V: TRBV7-9; length: 15; D: .; CDR3: CASSSSAGFWETQYF; DNA: TGTGCCAGCAGCTCATCTGCGGGGTTTTGGGAGACCCAGTACTTC
J: TRBJ2-2; size: .; V: TRBV4-1; length: 15; D: .; CDR3: CASSQERAGAGELFF; DNA: TGCGCCAGCAGCCAAGAACGTGCAGGGGCTGGGGAGCTGTTTTTT
J: TRBJ2-3; size: .; V: TRBV19; length: 18; D: TRBD2; CDR3: CASSILGLAGGVTDTQYF; DNA: TGTGCCAGTAGTATATTAGGACTAGCGGGAGGAGTGACAGATACGCAGTATTTT
J: TRBJ2-7; size: .; V: TRBV7-8; length: 16; D: TRBD1; CDR3: CASRFSGGTGSYEQYF; DNA: TGTGCCAGCAGATTTAGCGGCGGGACAGGGAGCTACGAGCAGTACTTC
J: TRBJ2-7; size: .; V: TRBV18; length: 14; D: TRBD1; CDR3: CASSPRDRYYEQYF; DNA: TGTGCCAGCTCACCCCGGGACAGATATTACGAGCAGTACTTC
J: TRBJ2-7; size: .; V: TRBV9; length: 17; D: TRBD2; CDR3: CASSVGVGSGTSYEQYF; DNA: TGTGCCAGCAGCGTCGGGGTAGGTAGCGGGACCTCCTACGAGCAGTACTTC
J: TRBJ2-1; size: .; V: TRBV7-9; length: 17; D: TRBD2; CDR3: CASSLSRLAGGWSEQFF; DNA: TGTGCCAGCAGCTTATCGAGACTAGCGGGAGGTTGGAGTGAGCAGTTCTTC
J: TRBJ2-2; size: .; V: TRBV7-9; length: 18; D: TRBD2; CDR3: CASSPMLGRARRTGELFF; DNA: TGTGCCAGCAGCCCAATGCTCGGGAGGGCCAGAAGGACCGGGGAGCTGTTTTTT
J: TRBJ1-3; size: .; V: TRBV10-2; length: 15; D: .; CDR3: CASRDGNGPGNTIYF; DNA: TGCGCCAGCAGGGACGGGAATGGGCCTGGAAACACCATATATTTT
J: TRBJ2-7; size: .; V: TRBV5-1; length: 17; D: TRBD2; CDR3: CASRRAAGLAHSYEQYF; DNA: TGCGCCAGCAGGAGGGCGGCGGGACTAGCCCACTCCTACGAGCAGTACTTC
J: TRBJ2-3; size: .; V: TRBV11-3; length: 14; D: .; CDR3: CASSLGGPTDTQYF; DNA: TGTGCCAGCAGCTTGGGAGGCCCCACAGATACGCAGTATTTT
J: TRBJ1-1; size: .; V: TRBV27; length: 14; D: .; CDR3: CASSTRPRNTEAFF; DNA: TGTGCCAGCAGTACCCGGCCAAGGAACACTGAAGCTTTCTTT
J: TRBJ1-4; size: .; V: TRBV4-1; length: 15; D: .; CDR3: CASSQEWGNNEKLFF; DNA: TGCGCCAGCAGCCAAGAATGGGGCAATAATGAAAAACTGTTTTTT
J: TRBJ2-7; size: .; V: TRBV28; length: 14; D: .; CDR3: CASSSPTVTSEQYF; DNA: TGTGCCAGCAGTTCGCCGACGGTTACTTCCGAGCAGTACTTC
J: TRBJ1-6; size: .; V: TRBV9; length: 14; D: .; CDR3: CASSVGGEDSPLHF; DNA: TGTGCCAGCAGCGTAGGGGGAGAAGATTCACCCCTCCACTTT
J: TRBJ2-7; size: .; V: TRBV28; length: 13; D: .; CDR3: CASTPRDYYEQYF; DNA: TGTGCCAGCACCCCCCGAGACTACTACGAGCAGTACTTC
J: TRBJ2-1; size: .; V: TRBV5-8; length: 16; D: .; CDR3: CASSYRSGNRANEQFF; DNA: TGTGCCAGCAGCTACCGTTCAGGGAACAGGGCCAATGAGCAGTTCTTC
J: TRBJ1-1; size: .; V: TRBV27; length: 15; D: .; CDR3: CASSPTLSGNTEAFF; DNA: TGTGCCAGCAGCCCTACCCTTTCAGGGAACACTGAAGCTTTCTTT
J: TRBJ2-7; size: .; V: TRBV1; length: 17; D: .; CDR3: CTSSQEGLAVSSYEQYF; DNA: TGCACCAGCAGCCAAGAGGGACTAGCGGTAAGCTCCTACGAGCAGTACTTC
J: TRBJ2-3; size: .; V: TRBV6-6; length: 16; D: TRBD2; CDR3: CASSYPGLAGTDTQYF; DNA: TGTGCCAGCAGTTACCCGGGACTAGCGGGCACAGATACGCAGTATTTT
J: TRBJ2-1; size: .; V: TRBV18; length: 16; D: .; CDR3: CASSPSGPTVGNEQFF; DNA: TGTGCCAGCTCACCATCGGGACCCACCGTGGGGAATGAGCAGTTCTTC
J: TRBJ2-7; size: .; V: TRBV2; length: 14; D: TRBD2; CDR3: CATRLAVNSYEQYF; DNA: TGTGCCACTAGACTAGCGGTTAATTCCTACGAGCAGTACTTC
J: TRBJ2-1; size: .; V: TRBV7-9; length: 15; D: TRBD2; CDR3: CASIGLAGQYNEQFF; DNA: TGTGCCAGCATAGGACTAGCGGGACAGTACAATGAGCAGTTCTTC